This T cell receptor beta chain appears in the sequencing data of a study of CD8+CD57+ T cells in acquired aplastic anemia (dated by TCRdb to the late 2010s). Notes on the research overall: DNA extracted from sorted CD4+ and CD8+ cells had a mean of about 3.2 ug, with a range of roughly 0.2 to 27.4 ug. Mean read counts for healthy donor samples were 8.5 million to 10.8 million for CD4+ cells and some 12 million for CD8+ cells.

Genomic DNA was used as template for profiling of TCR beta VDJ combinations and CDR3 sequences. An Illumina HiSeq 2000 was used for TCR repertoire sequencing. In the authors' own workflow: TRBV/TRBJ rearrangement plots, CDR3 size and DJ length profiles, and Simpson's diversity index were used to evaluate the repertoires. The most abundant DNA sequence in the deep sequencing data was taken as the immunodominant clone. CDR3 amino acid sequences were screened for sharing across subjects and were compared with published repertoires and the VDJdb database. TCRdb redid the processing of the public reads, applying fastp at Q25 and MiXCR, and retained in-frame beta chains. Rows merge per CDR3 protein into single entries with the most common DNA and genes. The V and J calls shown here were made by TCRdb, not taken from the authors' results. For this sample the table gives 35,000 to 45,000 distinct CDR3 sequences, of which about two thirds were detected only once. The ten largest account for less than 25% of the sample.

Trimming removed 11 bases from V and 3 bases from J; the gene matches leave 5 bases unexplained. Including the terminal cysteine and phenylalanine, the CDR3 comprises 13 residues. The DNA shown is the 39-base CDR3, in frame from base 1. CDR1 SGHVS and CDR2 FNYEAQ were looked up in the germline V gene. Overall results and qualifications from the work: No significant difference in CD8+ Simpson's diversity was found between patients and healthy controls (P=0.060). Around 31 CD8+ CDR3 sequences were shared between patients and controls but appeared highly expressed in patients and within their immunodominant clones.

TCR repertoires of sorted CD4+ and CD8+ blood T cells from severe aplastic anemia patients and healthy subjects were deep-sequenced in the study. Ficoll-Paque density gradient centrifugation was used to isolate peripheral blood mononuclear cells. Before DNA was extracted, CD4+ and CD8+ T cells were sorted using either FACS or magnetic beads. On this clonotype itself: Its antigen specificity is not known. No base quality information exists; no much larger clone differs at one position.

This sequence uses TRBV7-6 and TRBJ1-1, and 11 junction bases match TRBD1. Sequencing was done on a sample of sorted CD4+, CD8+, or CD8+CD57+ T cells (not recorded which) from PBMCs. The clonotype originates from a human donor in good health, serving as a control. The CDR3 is CAGTGGLYTEAFF. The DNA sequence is TGTGCCGGGACAGGGGGTTTGTACACTGAAGCTTTCTTT.